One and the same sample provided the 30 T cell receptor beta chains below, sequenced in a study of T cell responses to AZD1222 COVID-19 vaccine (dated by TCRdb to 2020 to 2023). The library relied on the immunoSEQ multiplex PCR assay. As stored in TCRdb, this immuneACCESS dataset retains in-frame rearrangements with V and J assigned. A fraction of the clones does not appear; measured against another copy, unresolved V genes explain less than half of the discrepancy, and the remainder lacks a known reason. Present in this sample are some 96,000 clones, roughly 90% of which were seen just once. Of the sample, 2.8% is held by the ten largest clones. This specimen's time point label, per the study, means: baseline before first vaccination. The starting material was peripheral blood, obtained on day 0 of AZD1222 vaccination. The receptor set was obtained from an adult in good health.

The CDR3 DNA reads TGTGCCAGCAGCCCGGGGACTGGCTTAGGGTACTTC. Its translation is CASSPGTGLGYF. The chain couples TRBV7-9 to TRBJ2-4; TRBD2 is a possible D gene (6 bases). Germline lookup yields CDR1 SEHNR and CDR2 FQNEAQ (reference sequence). The CDR3 has 12 amino acids. V lost 5 bases to trimming and J lost 15 bases, with 17 bases between them.

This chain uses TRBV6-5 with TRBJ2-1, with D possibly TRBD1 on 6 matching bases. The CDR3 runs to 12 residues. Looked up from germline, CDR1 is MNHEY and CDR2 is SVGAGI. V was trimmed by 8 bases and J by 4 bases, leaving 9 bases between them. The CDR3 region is CASRTGYNEQFF. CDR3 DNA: TGTGCCAGCCGAACAGGGTACAATGAGCAGTTCTTC.

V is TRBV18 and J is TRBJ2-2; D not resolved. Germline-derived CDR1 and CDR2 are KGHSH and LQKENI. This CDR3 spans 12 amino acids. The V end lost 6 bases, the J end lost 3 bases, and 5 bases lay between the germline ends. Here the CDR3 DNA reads TGTGCCAGCTCCGAAGACACCGGGGAGCTGTTTTTT. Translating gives CASSEDTGELFF.

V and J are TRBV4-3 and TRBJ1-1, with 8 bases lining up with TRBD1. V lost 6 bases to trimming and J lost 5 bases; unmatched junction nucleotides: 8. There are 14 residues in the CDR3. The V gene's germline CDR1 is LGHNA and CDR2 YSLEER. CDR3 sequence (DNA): TGCGCCAGCAGGCTAACAGGGGGTCGGACTGAAGCTTTCTTT. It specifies CASRLTGGRTEAFF.

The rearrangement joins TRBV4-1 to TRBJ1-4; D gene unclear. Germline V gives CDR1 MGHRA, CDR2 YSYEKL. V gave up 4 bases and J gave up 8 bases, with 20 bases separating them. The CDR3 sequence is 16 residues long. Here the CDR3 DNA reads TGCGCCAGCAGCCCGCGGGCCATTACCGTGGAGGAAAAACTGTTTTTT. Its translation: CASSPRAITVEEKLFF.

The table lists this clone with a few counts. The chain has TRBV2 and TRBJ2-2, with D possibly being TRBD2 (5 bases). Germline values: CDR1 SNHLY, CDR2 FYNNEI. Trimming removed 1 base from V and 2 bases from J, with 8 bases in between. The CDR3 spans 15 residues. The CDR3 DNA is TGTGCCAGCAGTGAAGTCCGGGGAAACACCGGGGAGCTGTTTTTT. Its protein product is CASSEVRGNTGELFF.

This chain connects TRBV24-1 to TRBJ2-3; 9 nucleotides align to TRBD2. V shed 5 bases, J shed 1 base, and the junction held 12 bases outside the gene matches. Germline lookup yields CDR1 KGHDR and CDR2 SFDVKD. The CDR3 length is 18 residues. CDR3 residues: CATSGGAGGRPGTDTQYF. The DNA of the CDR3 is TGTGCCACCAGTGGTGGGGCGGGGGGGCGACCGGGCACAGATACGCAGTATTTT.

Here the CDR3 reads CASSLAPGQGEGKRKYF. In DNA form, the CDR3 reads TGTGCCAGCAGCTTAGCCCCCGGGCAGGGGGAAGGGAAGCGAAAGTACTTC. The gene calls are TRBV7-8 and TRBJ2-7; the match to TRBD1 covers 7 bases. The germline CDR1 and CDR2 sequences are SGHVS and FQNEAQ. The CDR3 extends over 17 amino acids. V was pared by 0 bases and J by 11 bases, with 19 bases of the junction left unmatched.

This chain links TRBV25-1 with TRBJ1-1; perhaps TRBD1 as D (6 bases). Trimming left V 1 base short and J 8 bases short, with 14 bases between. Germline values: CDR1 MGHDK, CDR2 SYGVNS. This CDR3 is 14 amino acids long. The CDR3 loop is CASSELGQIPEAFF. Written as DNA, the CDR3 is TGTGCCAGCAGTGAATTAGGACAGATACCAGAAGCTTTCTTT. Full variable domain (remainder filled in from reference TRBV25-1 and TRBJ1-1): EADIYQTPRYLVIGTGKKITLECSQTMGHDKMYWYQQDPGMELHLIHYSYGVNSTEKGDLSSESTVSRIRTEHFPLTLESARPSHTSQYLCASSELGQIPEAFFGQGTRLTVV.

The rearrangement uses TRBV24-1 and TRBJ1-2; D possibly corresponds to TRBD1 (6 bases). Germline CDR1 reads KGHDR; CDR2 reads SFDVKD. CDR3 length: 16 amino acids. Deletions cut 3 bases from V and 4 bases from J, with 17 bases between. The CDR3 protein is CATSDPSVTGAYGYTF. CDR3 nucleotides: TGTGCCACCAGTGATCCCTCAGTGACAGGCGCCTATGGCTACACCTTC.

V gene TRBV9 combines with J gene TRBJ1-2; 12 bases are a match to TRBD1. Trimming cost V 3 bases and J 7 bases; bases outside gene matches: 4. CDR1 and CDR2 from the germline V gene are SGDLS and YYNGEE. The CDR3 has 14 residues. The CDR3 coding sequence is TGTGCCAGCAGCGCGGGACAGGGGGCACGTGGCTACACCTTC. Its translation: CASSAGQGARGYTF.

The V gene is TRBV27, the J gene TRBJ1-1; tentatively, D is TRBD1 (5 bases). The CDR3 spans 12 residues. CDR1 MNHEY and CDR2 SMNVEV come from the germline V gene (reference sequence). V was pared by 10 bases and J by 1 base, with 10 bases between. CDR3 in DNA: TGTGCCACCCGAGGGGAGAACACTGAAGCTTTCTTT. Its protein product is CATRGENTEAFF.

The CDR3 here is CASSQDYPVAPYQETQYF. The CDR3 DNA reads as TGTGCCAGCAGCCAAGACTACCCCGTAGCCCCGTACCAAGAGACCCAGTACTTC. The V and J genes are TRBV3-1 (or the pseudogene TRBV3-2) and TRBJ2-5; the D is unclear. This CDR3 comprises 18 residues. The V gene's germline CDR1 is LGHDT and CDR2 YNNKEL (reference sequence). V was clipped by 0 bases and J by 0 bases, with 17 bases between them.

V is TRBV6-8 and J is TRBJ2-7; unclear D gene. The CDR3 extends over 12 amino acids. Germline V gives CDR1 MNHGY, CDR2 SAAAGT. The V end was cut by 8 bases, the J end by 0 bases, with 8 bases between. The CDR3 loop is CASAPDSYEQYF. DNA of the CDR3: TGTGCCAGCGCCCCCGACTCCTACGAGCAGTACTTC.

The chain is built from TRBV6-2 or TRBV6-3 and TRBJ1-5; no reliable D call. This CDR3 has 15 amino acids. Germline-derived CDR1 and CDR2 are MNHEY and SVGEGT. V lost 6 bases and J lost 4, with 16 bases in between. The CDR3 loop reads CASSEGRIRNQPQHF. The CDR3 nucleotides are TGTGCCAGCAGCGAAGGACGGATCAGAAATCAGCCCCAGCATTTT.

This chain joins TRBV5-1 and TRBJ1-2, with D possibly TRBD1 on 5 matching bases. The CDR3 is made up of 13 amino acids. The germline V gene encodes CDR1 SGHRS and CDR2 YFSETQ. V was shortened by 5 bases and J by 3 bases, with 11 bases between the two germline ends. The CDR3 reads CASRPGTDYGYTF. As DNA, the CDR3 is TGCGCCAGCAGGCCCGGGACGGACTATGGCTACACCTTC.

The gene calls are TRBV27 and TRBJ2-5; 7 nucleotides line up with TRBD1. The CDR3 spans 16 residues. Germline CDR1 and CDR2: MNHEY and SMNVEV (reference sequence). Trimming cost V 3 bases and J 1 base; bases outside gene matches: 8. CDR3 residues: CASSFGITGVQETQYF. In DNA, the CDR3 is TGTGCCAGCAGTTTCGGAATAACAGGGGTCCAAGAGACCCAGTACTTC.

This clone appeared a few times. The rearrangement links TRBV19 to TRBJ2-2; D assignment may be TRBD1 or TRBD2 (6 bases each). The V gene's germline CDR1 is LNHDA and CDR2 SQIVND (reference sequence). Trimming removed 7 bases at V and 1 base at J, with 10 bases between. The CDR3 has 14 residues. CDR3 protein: CASTGGQNTGELFF. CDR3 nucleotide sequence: TGTGCCAGTACCGGGGGACAGAACACCGGGGAGCTGTTTTTT. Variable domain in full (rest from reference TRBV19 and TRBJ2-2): DGGITQSPKYLFRKEGQNVTLSCEQNLNHDAMYWYRQDPGQGLRLIYYSQIVNDFQKGDIAEGYSVSREKKESFPLTVTSAQKNPTAFYLCASTGGQNTGELFFGEGSRLTVL.

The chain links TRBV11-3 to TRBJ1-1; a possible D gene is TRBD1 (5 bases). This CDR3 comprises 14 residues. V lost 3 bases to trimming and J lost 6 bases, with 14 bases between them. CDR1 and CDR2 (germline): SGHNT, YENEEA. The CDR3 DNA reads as TGTGCCAGCAGCTTGGGACCTGTTAACTCTGAAGCTTTCTTT. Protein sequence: CASSLGPVNSEAFF.

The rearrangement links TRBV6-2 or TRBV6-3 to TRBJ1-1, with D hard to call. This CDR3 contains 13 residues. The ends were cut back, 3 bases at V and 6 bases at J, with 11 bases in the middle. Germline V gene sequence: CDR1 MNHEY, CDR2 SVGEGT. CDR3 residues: CASSYRPYAEAFF. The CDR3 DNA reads TGTGCCAGCAGTTATCGACCCTACGCTGAAGCTTTCTTT.

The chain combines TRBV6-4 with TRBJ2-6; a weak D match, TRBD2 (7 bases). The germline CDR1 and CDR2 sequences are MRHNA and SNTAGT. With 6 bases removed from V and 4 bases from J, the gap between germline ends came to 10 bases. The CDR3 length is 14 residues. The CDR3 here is CASSGGPGANVLTF. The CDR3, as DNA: TGTGCCAGCAGCGGGGGGCCCGGGGCCAACGTCCTGACTTTC.

CDR3 sequence reads: CASSGSRTGGAQYF. CDR3 DNA sequence: TGCGCCAGCAGTGGAAGCCGGACTGGGGGGGCCCAGTACTTC. This chain uses TRBV10-1 with TRBJ2-5; 7 nucleotides agree with TRBD2. Germline values: CDR1 WNHNN, CDR2 SYGVQD (reference sequence). The CDR3 loop spans 14 amino acids. J lost 9 bases, V lost 4 bases, and 11 bases had no gene match.

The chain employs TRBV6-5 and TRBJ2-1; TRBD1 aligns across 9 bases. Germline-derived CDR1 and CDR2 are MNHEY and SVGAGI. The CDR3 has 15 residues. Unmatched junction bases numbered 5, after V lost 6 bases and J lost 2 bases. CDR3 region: CASSRQGGAYNEQFF. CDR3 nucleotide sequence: TGTGCCAGCAGCCGACAGGGGGGAGCCTACAATGAGCAGTTCTTC.

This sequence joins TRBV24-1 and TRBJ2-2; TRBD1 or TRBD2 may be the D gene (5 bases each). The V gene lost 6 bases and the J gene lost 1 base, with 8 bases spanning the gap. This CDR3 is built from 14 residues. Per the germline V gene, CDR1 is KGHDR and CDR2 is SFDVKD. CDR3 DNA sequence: TGTGCCACCAGTCCGGGGCAGAACACCGGGGAGCTGTTTTTT. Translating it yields CATSPGQNTGELFF.

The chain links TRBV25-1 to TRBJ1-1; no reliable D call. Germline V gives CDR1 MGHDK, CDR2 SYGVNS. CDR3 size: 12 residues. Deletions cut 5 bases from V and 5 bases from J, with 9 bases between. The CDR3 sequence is CASSWGGTEAFF. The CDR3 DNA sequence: TGTGCCAGCAGTTGGGGAGGGACTGAAGCTTTCTTT. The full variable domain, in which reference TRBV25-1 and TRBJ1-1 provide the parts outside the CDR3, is EADIYQTPRYLVIGTGKKITLECSQTMGHDKMYWYQQDPGMELHLIHYSYGVNSTEKGDLSSESTVSRIRTEHFPLTLESARPSHTSQYLCASSWGGTEAFFGQGTRLTVV.

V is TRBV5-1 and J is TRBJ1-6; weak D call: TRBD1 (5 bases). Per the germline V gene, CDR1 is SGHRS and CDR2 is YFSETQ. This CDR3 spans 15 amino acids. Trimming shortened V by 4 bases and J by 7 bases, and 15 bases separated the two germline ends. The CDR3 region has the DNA TGCGCCAGCAGCCCCTTTGGGGCCATCAATTCACCCCTCCACTTT. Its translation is CASSPFGAINSPLHF.

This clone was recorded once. As DNA, the CDR3 is TGTGCCAGCAGTTACGAAACAGGGTACGCTTTCTTT. Its protein is CASSYETGYAFF. The chain links TRBV6-5 to TRBJ1-1; maybe TRBD1 (6 bases). This CDR3 spans 12 amino acids. The ends were cut back, 2 bases at V and 11 bases at J, with 12 bases in the middle. Germline V gene sequence: CDR1 MNHEY, CDR2 SVGAGI.

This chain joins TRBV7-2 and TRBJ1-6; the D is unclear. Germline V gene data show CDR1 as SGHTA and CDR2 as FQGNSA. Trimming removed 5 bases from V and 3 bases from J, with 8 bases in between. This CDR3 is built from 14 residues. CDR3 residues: CASSSDGYNSPLHF. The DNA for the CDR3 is TGTGCCAGCAGCAGCGATGGCTATAATTCACCCCTCCACTTT.

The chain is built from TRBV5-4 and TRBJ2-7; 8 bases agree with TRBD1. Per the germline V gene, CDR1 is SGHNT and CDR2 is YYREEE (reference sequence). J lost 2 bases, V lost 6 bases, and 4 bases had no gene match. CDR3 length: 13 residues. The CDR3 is CASTRTGTYEQYF. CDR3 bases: TGTGCCAGCACCCGGACAGGGACCTACGAGCAGTACTTC.

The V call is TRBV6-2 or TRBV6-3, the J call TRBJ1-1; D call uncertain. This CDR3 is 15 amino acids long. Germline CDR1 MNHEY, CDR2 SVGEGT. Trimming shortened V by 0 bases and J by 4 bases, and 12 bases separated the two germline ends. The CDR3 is CASSYSPGRGTEAFF. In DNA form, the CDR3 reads TGTGCCAGCAGTTACTCCCCGGGCCGGGGCACTGAAGCTTTCTTT.